The source of this T cell receptor (beta chain) is a study of T cell responses to AZD1222 COVID-19 vaccine. Study results and limitations: It should be noted that donors were predominantly white British and more often female, and clonal diversity was possibly underestimated. At baseline, seropositivity was found in only a handful of AZD1222 recipients.

The protocol was immunoSEQ multiplex PCR, while the TCRdb copy is restricted to in-frame clones and leaves out a portion. Of some 120,000 clones in the sample, just over 85% were seen once. On this clone itself: Antigen: not known.

Here the sequenced sample was peripheral blood, taken on day 0 of MenACWY control vaccination. The source of this sequence is an adult in good health.

The CDR3 region has the DNA TGTGCCAGCACCTTCTTCCCCCCCCTGTTAACGGGACAAAGCTACGAGCAGTACTTC. Translating it yields CASTFFPPLLTGQSYEQYF. The genes are TRBV5-6 and TRBJ2-7, with a weak D call TRBD1 (6 bases). Per germline, CDR1 SGHDT and CDR2 YYEEEE. V was trimmed by 6 bases and J by 3 bases, leaving 31 bases between them. The CDR3 is 19 amino acids.